These 5 T cell receptor beta chains originate from one sample sequenced in a study of blood T cell repertoires in COVID-19. The repertoire was sequenced with immunoSEQ multiplex PCR; TCRdb's copy has only in-frame clones and lacks some. In the table there are 45,000 to 60,000 clones, around 78% of which are singletons. The source material was peripheral blood. The receptors were gathered from a human donor with active or convalescent COVID-19. The donor label of this sample is uncertain.

This clone has a single count. The V call is TRBV25-1, the J call TRBJ2-3, with D perhaps TRBD2 (6 bases). Trimming shortened V by 4 bases and J by 2 bases, and 16 bases separated the two germline ends. This CDR3 has 16 amino acids. Germline loops: CDR1 MGHDK, CDR2 SYGVNS. For the CDR3, the DNA is TGTGCCAGCAGTGGACTAGTCCTAGGAAACACAGATACGCAGTATTTT. Residues: CASSGLVLGNTDTQYF. Filled out from reference TRBV25-1 and TRBJ2-3, the complete variable domain reads EADIYQTPRYLVIGTGKKITLECSQTMGHDKMYWYQQDPGMELHLIHYSYGVNSTEKGDLSSESTVSRIRTEHFPLTLESARPSHTSQYLCASSGLVLGNTDTQYFGPGTRLTVL.

This chain links TRBV5-1 with TRBJ1-6, with 10 positions matching TRBD1. With 2 bases clipped from V and 8 bases from J, the junction kept 1 base outside the gene matches. The CDR3 runs to 14 residues. Germline V lookup: CDR1 SGHRS, CDR2 YFSETQ. Here the CDR3 reads CASSFGQGDSPLHF. CDR3 coding DNA: TGCGCCAGCAGCTTCGGACAGGGGGATTCACCCCTCCACTTT. The whole variable domain, filled in from reference TRBV5-1 and TRBJ1-6, reads KAGVTQTPRYLIKTRGQQVTLSCSPISGHRSVSWYQQTPGQGLQFLFEYFSETQRNKGNFPGRFSGRQFSNSRSEMNVSTLELGDSALYLCASSFGQGDSPLHFGNGTRLTVT.

The chain recombines TRBV18 with TRBJ1-2; no firm D call. The length of the CDR3 is 12 residues. The V gene lost 5 bases and the J gene lost 4 bases, with 8 bases spanning the gap. The germline V gene has CDR1 KGHSH and CDR2 LQKENI. The CDR3 loop is CASSSAGYGYTF. CDR3 nucleotide sequence: TGTGCCAGCTCATCCGCGGGCTATGGCTACACCTTC.

This chain links TRBV15 with TRBJ2-3; the match to TRBD2 covers 9 bases. Germline assignment: CDR1 LNHNV and CDR2 YYDKDF (reference sequence). There are 16 residues in the CDR3. Losses at the gene ends were 5 bases for V and 5 bases for J; bases not matched to a gene: 11. The CDR3 here is CATSGALAGLGDTQYF. The CDR3 nucleotides read TGTGCCACCAGCGGAGCGCTAGCGGGATTGGGAGATACGCAGTATTTT.

The rearrangement links TRBV25-1 to TRBJ2-1, with 8 positions matching TRBD2. V shed 6 bases, J shed 8 bases, and the junction held 12 bases outside the gene matches. The CDR3 length is 15 residues. Germline loops: CDR1 MGHDK, CDR2 SYGVNS. The CDR3 nucleotides are TGTGCCAGCAGCCCCTGGAGCGGGAGCAAAGATGAGCAGTTCTTC. Encoded protein: CASSPWSGSKDEQFF.